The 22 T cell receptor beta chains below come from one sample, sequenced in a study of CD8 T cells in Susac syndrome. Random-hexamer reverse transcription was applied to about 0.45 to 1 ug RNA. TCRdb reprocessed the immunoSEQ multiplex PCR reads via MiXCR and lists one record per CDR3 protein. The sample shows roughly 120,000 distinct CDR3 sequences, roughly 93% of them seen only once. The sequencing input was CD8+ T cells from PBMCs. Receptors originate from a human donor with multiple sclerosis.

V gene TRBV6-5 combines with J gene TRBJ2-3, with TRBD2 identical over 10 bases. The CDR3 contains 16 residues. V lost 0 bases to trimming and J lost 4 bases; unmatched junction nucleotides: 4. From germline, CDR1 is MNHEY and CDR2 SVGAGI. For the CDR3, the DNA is TGTGCCAGCAGTTACTCGTCGCTAGCGGGAGCAGATACGCAGTATTTT. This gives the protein CASSYSSLAGADTQYF.

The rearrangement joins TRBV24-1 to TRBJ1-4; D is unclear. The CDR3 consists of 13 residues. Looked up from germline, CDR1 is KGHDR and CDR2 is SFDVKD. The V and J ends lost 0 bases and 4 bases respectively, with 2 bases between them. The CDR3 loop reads CATSDLGNEKLFF. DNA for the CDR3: TGTGCCACCAGTGATTTGGGTAATGAAAAACTGTTTTTT.

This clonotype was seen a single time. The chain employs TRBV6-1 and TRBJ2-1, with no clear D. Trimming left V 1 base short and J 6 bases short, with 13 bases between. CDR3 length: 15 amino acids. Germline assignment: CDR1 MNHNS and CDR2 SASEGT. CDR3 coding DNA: TGTGCCAGCAGTGAAGATCGGTTCTCGGGCAATGAGCAGTTCTTC. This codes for CASSEDRFSGNEQFF.

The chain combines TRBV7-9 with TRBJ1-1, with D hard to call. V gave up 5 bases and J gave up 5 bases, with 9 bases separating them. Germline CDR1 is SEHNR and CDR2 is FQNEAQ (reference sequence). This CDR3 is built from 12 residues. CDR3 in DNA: TGTGCCAGCAGCCCAGCCGGGACTGAAGCTTTCTTT. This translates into CASSPAGTEAFF.

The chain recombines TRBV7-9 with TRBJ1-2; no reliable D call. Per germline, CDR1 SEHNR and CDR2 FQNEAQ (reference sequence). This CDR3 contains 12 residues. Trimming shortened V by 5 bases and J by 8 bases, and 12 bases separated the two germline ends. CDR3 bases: TGTGCCAGCAGCCCGCTCGGAGGGGGCTACACCTTC. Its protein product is CASSPLGGGYTF.

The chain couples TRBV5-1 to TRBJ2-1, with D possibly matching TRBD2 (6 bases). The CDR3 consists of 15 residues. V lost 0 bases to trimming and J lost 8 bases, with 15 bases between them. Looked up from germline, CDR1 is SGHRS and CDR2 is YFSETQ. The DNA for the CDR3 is TGCGCCAGCAGCTTGGCAGGCGGGGCCGGGCATGAGCAGTTCTTC. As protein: CASSLAGGAGHEQFF.

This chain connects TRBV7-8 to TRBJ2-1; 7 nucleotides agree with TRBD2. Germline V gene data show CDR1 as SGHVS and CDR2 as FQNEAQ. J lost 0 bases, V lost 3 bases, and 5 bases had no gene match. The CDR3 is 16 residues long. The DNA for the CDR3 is TGTGCCAGCAGCTTGAGCGGGAAGAGCTCCTACAATGAGCAGTTCTTC. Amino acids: CASSLSGKSSYNEQFF.

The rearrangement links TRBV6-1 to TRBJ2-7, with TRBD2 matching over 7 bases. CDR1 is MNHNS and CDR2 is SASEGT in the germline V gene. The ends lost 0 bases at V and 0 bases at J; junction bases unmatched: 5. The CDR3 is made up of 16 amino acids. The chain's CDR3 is CASSEAGAGPSYEQYV. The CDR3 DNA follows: TGTGCCAGCAGTGAAGCGGGAGCGGGGCCCTCCTACGAGCAGTACGTC.

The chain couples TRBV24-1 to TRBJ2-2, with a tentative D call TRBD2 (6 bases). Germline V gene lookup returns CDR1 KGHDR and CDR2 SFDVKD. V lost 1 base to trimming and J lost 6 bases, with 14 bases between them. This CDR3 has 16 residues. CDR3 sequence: CATSDLHPSDAGELFF. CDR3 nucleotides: TGTGCCACCAGTGATTTACACCCTAGCGATGCCGGGGAGCTGTTTTTT.

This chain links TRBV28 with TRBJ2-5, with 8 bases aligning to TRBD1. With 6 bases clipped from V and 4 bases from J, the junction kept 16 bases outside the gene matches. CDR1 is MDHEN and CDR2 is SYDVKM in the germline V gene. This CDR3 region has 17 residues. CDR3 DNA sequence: TGTGCCAGCAGATACGGAAAACAGGGGGATCAAGTAGAGACCCAGTACTTC. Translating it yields CASRYGKQGDQVETQYF.

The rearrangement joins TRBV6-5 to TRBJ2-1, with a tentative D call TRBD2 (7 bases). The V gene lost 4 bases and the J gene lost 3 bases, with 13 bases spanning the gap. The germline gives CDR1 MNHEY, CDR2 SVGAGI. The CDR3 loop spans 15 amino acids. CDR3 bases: TGTGCCAGCAGTTGGGGGCTAGCGGACTACAATGAGCAGTTCTTC. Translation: CASSWGLADYNEQFF.

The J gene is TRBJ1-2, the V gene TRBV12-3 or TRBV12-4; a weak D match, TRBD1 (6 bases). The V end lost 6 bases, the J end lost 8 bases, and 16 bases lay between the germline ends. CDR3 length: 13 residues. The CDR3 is CASSTYRVDGYTF. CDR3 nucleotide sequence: TGTGCCAGCAGCACGTACAGGGTCGACGGCTACACCTTC.

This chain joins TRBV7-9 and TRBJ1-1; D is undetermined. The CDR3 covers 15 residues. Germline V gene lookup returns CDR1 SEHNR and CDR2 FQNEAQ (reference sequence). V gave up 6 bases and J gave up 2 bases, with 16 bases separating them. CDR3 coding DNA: TGTGCCAGCAGACCACCGGGCCCGGGAAACACTGAAGCTTTCTTT. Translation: CASRPPGPGNTEAFF.

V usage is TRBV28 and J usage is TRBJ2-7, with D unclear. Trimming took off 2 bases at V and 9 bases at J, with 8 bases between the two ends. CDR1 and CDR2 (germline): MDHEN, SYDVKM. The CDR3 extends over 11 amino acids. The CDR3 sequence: CASSLGNGQYF. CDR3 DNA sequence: TGTGCCAGCAGTTTAGGGAATGGGCAGTACTTC.

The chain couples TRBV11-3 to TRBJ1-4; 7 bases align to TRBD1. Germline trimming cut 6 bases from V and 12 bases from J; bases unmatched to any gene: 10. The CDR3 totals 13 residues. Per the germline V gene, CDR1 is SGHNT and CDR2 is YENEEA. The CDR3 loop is CASRRQGRMELFF. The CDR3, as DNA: TGTGCCAGCAGAAGACAGGGCAGGATGGAACTGTTTTTT.

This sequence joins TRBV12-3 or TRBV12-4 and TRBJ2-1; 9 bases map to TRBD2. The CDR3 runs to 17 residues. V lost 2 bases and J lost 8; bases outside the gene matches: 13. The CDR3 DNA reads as TGTGCCAGCAGTTTAAGGGGGGGCTCTAGCGGGAAATATGAGCAGTTCTTC. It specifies CASSLRGGSSGKYEQFF.

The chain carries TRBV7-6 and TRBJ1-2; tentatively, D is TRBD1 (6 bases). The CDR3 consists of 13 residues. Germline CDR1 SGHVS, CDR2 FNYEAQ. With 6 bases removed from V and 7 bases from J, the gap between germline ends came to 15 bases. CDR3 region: CASRTGIVSGYTF. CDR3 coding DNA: TGTGCCAGCAGGACAGGAATTGTCAGTGGCTACACCTTC.

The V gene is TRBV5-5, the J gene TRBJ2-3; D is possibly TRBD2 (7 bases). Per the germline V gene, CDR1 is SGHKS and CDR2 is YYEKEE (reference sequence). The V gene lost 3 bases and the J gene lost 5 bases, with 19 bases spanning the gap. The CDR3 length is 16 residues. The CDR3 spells CASSSLARGVGDTQYF. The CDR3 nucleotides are TGTGCCAGCAGCTCACTAGCGAGGGGGGTAGGAGATACGCAGTATTTT.

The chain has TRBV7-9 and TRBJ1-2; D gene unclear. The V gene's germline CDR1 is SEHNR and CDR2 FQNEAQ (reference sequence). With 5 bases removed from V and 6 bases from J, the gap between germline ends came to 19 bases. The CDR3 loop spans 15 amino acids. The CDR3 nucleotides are TGTGCCAGCAGCCCCTTCCGCACCGTTTCTGATGGCTACACCTTC. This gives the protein CASSPFRTVSDGYTF.

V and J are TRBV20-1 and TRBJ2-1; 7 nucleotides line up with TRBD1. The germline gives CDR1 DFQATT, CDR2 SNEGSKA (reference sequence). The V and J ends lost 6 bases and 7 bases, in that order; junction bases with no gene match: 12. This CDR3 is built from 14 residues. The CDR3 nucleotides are TGCAGTGCCACGACAGGGATTATCCCAAATGAGCAGTTCTTC. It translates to CSATTGIIPNEQFF.

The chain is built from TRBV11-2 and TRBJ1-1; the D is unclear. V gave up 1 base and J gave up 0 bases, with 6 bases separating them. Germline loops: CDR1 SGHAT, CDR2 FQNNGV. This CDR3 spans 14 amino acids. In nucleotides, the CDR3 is TGTGCCAGCAGCTTAGCAGGACTGAACACTGAAGCTTTCTTT. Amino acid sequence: CASSLAGLNTEAFF.

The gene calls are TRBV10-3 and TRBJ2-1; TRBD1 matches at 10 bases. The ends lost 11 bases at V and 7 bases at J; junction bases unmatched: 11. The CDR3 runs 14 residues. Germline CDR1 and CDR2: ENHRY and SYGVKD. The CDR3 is CAAIPGQGFNEQFF. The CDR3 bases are TGTGCCGCCATACCGGGACAGGGGTTTAATGAGCAGTTCTTC.